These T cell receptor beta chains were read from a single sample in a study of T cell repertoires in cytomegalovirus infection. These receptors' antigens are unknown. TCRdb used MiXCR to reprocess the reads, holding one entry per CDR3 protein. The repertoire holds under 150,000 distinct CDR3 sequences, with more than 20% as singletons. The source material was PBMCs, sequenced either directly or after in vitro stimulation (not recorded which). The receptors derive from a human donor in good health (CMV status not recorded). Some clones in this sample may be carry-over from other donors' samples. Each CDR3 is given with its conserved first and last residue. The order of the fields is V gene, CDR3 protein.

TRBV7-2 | CASSLVGTGVDTQYF
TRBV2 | CASSDGTSGPQETQYF
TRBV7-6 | CASSLAVIDYEQYF
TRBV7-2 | CASSSPNDREKTGSYNEQFF
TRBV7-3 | CASSLGQTNEQFF
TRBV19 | CASSIVEHQPQHF
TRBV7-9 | CASSPRLAGVFTEQFF
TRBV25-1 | CASTSGAGPQHF
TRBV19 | CASSTGLAGENTGELFF
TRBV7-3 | CASSFVGRKTSGPNIQYF
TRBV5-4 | CASSLANDNEQFF
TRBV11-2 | CASSPWGSYNEQFF
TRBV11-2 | CASSRSGVPRTGELFF
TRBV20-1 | CSAISAGTFHEQFF
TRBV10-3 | CAISEGDGRNIQYF
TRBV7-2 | CASSLQSSGSGYEQYF
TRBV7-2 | CASSLEGFGEAFF
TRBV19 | CASNVQGALGNTIYF
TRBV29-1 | CSVESGLNQPQHF
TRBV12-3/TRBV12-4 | CASSSIGGPNQPQHF
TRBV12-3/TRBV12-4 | CASSLSRGSTEAFF
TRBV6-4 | CASSVRAGVNEQYF
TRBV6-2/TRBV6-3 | CASSYVRTKTQYF
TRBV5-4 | CASSLLGQGYTF
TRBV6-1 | CASRGLAGGEDTQYF
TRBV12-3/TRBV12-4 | CASSPTRVSGTGGNEQFF
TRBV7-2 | CASSDSGTGYGYTF
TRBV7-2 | CASSLGGGSYNEQFF
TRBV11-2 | CASSWRTLLTGIMRDQTYNEQFF
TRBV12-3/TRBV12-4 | CASSFYPQYNEQFF
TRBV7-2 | CASSLDAAQYF
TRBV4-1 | CASSQLGAETQYF
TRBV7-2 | CASSLLAGGLNEQFF
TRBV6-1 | CASSPRGRIPGAEAFF
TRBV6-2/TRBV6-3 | CASSPTGRLARGTDTQYF
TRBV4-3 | CASSPGLAGAGDTQYF
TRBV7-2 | CASSFQANTGELFF
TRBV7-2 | CASSLATGIVGYTF
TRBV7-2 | CASSLGAGPATNEKLFF
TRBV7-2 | CASSLGTVLNTEAFF
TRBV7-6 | CASSRQTMNTEAFF
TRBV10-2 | CASSYQGAYGYTF
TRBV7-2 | CASSADRNTEAFF
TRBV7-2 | CASSLAHGNGEAFF
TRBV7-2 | CASSSYLENEQFF
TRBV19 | CASKDRDYGYTF
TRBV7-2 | CASSLSWTGTDTQYF
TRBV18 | CASSPLTGGSHYEQYF
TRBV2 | CASSGRKANTGELFF
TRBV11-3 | CASSLDQTGSSYNSPLHF
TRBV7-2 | CASSLGGLTGEKLFF
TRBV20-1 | CSARDRWRGEQFF
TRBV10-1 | CASSESIVSEAFF
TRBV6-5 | CASSYGYSITDTQYF
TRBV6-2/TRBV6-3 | CASLGGPSYNEQFF